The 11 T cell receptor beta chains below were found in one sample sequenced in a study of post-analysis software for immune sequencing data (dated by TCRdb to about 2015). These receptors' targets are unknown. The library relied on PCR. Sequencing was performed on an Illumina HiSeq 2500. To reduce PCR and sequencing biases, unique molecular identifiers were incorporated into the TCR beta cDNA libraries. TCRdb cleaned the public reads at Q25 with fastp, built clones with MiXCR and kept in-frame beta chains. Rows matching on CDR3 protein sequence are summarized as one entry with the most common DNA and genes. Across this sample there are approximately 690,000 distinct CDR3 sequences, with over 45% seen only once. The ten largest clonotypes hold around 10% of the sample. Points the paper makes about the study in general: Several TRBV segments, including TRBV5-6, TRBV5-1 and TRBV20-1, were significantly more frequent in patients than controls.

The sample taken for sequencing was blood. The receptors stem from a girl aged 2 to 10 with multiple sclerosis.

CDR3 sequence: CSARDLRTGGNYEQYF. CDR3 sequence (DNA): TGCAGTGCTAGAGACCTCAGGACAGGGGGCAACTACGAGCAGTACTTC. The chain recombines TRBV20-1 with TRBJ2-7, with TRBD1 matching over 11 bases. V lost 0 bases, J lost 3 bases, and 7 bases stayed unmatched. From germline, CDR1 is DFQATT and CDR2 SNEGSKA (reference sequence). This CDR3 spans 16 amino acids.

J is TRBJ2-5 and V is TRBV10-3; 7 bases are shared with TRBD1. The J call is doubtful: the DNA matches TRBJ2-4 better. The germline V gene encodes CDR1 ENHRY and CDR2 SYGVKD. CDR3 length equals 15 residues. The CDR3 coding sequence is TGTGCCATCGGAAACATTACAGGGGACAAAAACATTCAGTACTTC. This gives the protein CAIGNITGDKNIQYF.

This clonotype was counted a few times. The CDR3 here is CASSLNHEDTQYF. The CDR3 bases are TGTGCCAGCAGTCTTAATCACGAGGATACGCAGTATTTT. The chain links TRBV12-3 or TRBV12-4 to TRBJ2-3; D is uncertain. V was trimmed by 5 bases and J by 6 bases, leaving 12 bases between them. The CDR3 sequence is 13 residues long.

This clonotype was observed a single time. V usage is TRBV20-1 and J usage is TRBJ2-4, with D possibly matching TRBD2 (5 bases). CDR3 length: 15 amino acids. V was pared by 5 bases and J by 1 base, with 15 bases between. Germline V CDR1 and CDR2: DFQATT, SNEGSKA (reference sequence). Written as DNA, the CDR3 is TGCAGTGCTCCGGACTCCTCTGGGGCCAAAAACATTCAGTACTTC. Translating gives CSAPDSSGAKNIQYF.

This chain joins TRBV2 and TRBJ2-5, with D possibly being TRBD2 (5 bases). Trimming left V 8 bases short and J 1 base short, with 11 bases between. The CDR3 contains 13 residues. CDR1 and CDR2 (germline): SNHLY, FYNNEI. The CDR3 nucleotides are TGTGCCAGCCGTCGGGGAATCCAAGAGACCCAGTACTTC. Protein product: CASRRGIQETQYF.

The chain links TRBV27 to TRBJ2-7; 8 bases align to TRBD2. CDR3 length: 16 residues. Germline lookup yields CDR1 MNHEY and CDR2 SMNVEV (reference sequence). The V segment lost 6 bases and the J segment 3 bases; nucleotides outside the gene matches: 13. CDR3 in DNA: TGTGCCAGCAGGATAAATTTTGGACTAGCAGGCTACGAGCAGTACTTC. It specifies CASRINFGLAGYEQYF.

CDR3 loop: CASRRRRDSNEKLFF. CDR3 sequence (DNA): TGTGCCAGCAGACGAAGGAGGGACAGCAATGAAAAACTGTTTTTT. The V gene is TRBV12-3 or TRBV12-4, the J gene TRBJ1-4, with 7 bases matching TRBD1. This CDR3 spans 15 amino acids. J lost 5 bases, V lost 6 bases, and 9 bases had no gene match.

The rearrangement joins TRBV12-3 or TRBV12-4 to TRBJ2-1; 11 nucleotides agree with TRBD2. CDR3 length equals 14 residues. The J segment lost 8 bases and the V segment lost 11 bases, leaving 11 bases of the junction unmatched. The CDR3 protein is CACSGRALRDEQFF. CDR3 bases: TGTGCCTGTAGCGGGAGGGCCCTCCGCGATGAGCAGTTCTTC.

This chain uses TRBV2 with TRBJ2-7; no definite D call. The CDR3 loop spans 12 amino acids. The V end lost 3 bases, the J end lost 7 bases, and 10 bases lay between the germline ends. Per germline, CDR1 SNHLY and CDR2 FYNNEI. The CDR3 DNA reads TGTGCCAGCAGTGACAGACTCTGGGAGCAGTACTTC. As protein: CASSDRLWEQYF.

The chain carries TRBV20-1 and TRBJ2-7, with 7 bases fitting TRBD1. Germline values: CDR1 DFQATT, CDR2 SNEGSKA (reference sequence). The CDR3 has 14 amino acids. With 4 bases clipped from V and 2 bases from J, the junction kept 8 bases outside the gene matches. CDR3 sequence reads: CSANSDRVAYEQYF. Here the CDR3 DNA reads TGCAGTGCTAACAGCGACAGGGTAGCCTACGAGCAGTACTTC.

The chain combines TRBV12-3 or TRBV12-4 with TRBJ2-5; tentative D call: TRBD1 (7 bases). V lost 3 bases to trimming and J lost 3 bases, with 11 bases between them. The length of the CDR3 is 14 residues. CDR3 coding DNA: TGTGCCAGCAGTTTTGTCAGGGGGGAAGAGACCCAGTACTTC. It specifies CASSFVRGEETQYF.